Below are 7 T cell receptor beta chains sequenced from a single sample in a study of T cell repertoires in cytomegalovirus infection (dated by TCRdb to the late 2010s). These TCRs' antigens remain unknown. Interpreted using the paper, the treatment or condition label stands for: in vitro stimulation with specific CMV peptide epitopes to enrich CMV-specific T cells. The sample was run on an Illumina HiSeq 1500. The public sequencing data were trimmed at Q25 with fastp and processed into clonotypes with MiXCR by TCRdb, which kept only in-frame beta chains. Each entry merges the rows of one CDR3 protein and shows their most common DNA and genes. For this sample the table gives hundreds of thousands of distinct CDR3 sequences, of which over 25% were detected only once. Together, the top ten hold approximately 13% of the sample. The source was cultured CD8+ T cells from PBMCs, collected from culture after CMV antigen stimulation. The receptor source for this set is a human donor in good health (CMV status not recorded). Some clones in this sample may be carry-over from other donors' samples.

About this clonotype: A read error is possible here, since a much larger clone lies one base away. The chain couples TRBV12-3 or TRBV12-4 to TRBJ1-2, with D uncertain. The CDR3 sequence is 14 residues long. The CDR3 DNA is TGTGTCAGCAGTTATGGGCACGCCAACTATGGCTACACCTTC. This gives the protein CVSSYGHANYGYTF.

This clonotype was seen a few times. The chain couples TRBV6-2 or TRBV6-3 to TRBJ2-3; 7 nucleotides agree with TRBD1. Per germline, CDR1 MNHEY and CDR2 SVGEGT. This CDR3 has 16 amino acids. Trimming at V came to 5 bases and at J to 0 bases, leaving 8 bases not matched to a gene. The CDR3 sequence: CASSPIRDSSTDTQYF. In DNA, the CDR3 is TGTGCCAGCAGTCCCATCCGGGACAGCAGCACAGATACGCAGTATTTT.

For the CDR3, the DNA is TGTGCCAGCAGTGAACAGGGAGTGAAAGGGGGCACCGGGGAGCTGTTTTTT. This encodes CASSEQGVKGGTGELFF. The chain links TRBV2 to TRBJ2-2; D might be TRBD1 (6 bases). This CDR3 contains 17 residues. V lost 2 bases and J 4 bases, leaving 17 bases between the germline ends. The V gene's germline CDR1 is SNHLY and CDR2 FYNNEI.

In this sample, this clonotype turned up a few times. Compared with germline, one end of the junction differs, possibly owing to a read error. The chain joins TRBV4-1 to TRBJ1-1; possibly TRBD1 for D (6 bases). The CDR3 loop spans 15 amino acids. The germline V gene encodes CDR1 MGHRA and CDR2 YSYEKL. The CDR3 DNA reads TGCGCCAGTAGCCCTGGCAGGGGCGCACTCACTGAAGCTTTCTTT. This codes for CASSPGRGALTEAFF.

The J gene is TRBJ2-1, the V gene TRBV12-3 or TRBV12-4; D call uncertain. The CDR3 is 15 amino acids. Between the trimmed V and J ends, which lost 1 base and 6 bases, there was a span of 13 bases. The CDR3 DNA reads TGTGCCAGCAGTTTAGGTCGGTTGAGTGTCAATGAGCAGTTCTTC. This translates into CASSLGRLSVNEQFF.

This clonotype has just a few counts. This chain uses TRBV6-1 with TRBJ2-1; TRBD1 might be the D (6 bases). This CDR3 region has 15 residues. Germline assignment: CDR1 MNHNS and CDR2 SASEGT. The germline V and J ends were trimmed by 7 bases and 6 bases, with 19 bases remaining between them. DNA for the CDR3: TGTGCCAGCATCAACCCTCGGGGACACCTCAATGAGCAGTTCTTC. It yields the protein CASINPRGHLNEQFF.

The chain employs TRBV11-3 and TRBJ2-7, with D possibly TRBD2 on 6 matching bases. V lost 5 bases and J lost 6, with 20 bases in between. This CDR3 region has 15 residues. Looked up from germline, CDR1 is SGHNT and CDR2 is YENEEA. CDR3: CASSPTPREDGEQYF. CDR3 DNA sequence: TGTGCCAGCAGCCCAACCCCGCGGGAAGATGGCGAGCAGTACTTC.